A single sample gave rise to the 25 T cell receptor beta chains below, sequenced in a study of blood T cells in healthy people across ages. Primers used in a second PCR of about 6 to 11 cycles were a sample-barcoded 5' primer and a J-beta primer mix. In TCRdb, the 5' RACE reads were re-called with MiXCR into one record per CDR3 protein. The table records some 890,000 distinct CDR3 sequences, around 29% of them present only once. The sample also formed part of further work on T cells of mothers and their children.

The sequencing input was blood. These receptors were obtained from a woman between 40 and 55 years old in good health.

The chain has TRBV7-2 and TRBJ2-7, with a weak D call TRBD1 (5 bases). The V and J ends lost 0 bases and 4 bases respectively, with 10 bases between them. In germline, CDR1 is SGHTA, CDR2 FQGNSA. There are 14 residues in the CDR3. As DNA, the CDR3 is TGTGCCAGCAGCTTAGCCCAGGGCCAATACGAGCAGTACTTC. Translated, it gives CASSLAQGQYEQYF.

About this clonotype itself: One junction end disagrees with the germline gene, perhaps due to a read error. The chain couples TRBV7-9 to TRBJ1-1; D is possibly TRBD1 (5 bases). Germline values: CDR1 SEHNR, CDR2 FQNEAQ (reference sequence). This CDR3 has 15 amino acids. The CDR3 region is CGSRPSWGLNTEAFF. The CDR3 region has the DNA TGTGGCAGCAGGCCCTCTTGGGGGTTGAACACTGAAGCTTTCTTT.

This clonotype was detected ten times or more. V gene TRBV28 combines with J gene TRBJ1-2; the D gene is possibly TRBD1 (5 bases). The V gene lost 5 bases and the J gene lost 4 bases, with 17 bases spanning the gap. This CDR3 spans 15 amino acids. Germline V gene lookup returns CDR1 MDHEN and CDR2 SYDVKM. For the CDR3, the DNA is TGTGCCAGCAGTCTCGGACACAGCTATATCTATGGCTACACCTTC. As protein: CASSLGHSYIYGYTF.

This clonotype was seen at least ten times. The chain uses TRBV5-1 and TRBJ2-5, with TRBD2 as a possible D gene (6 bases). Germline CDR1 is SGHRS and CDR2 is YFSETQ. The CDR3 loop spans 14 amino acids. Trimming removed 5 bases from V and 5 bases from J, with 16 bases in between. This chain's CDR3 is CASRTGLPSETQYF. In nucleotides, the CDR3 is TGCGCCAGCAGAACGGGACTCCCCTCGGAGACCCAGTACTTC.

The chain combines TRBV2 with TRBJ1-5, with unresolved D. The V gene's germline CDR1 is SNHLY and CDR2 FYNNEI. This CDR3 has 15 amino acids. Between the trimmed V and J ends, which lost 6 bases and 0 bases, there was a span of 12 bases. The CDR3 spells CASREGFYSNQPQHF. CDR3 sequence (DNA): TGTGCCAGCAGAGAGGGATTTTATAGCAATCAGCCCCAGCATTTT.

This clonotype came up many times. The rearrangement joins TRBV7-2 to TRBJ2-7; D uncertain. Trimming removed 4 bases from V and 3 bases from J, with 16 bases in between. Germline values: CDR1 SGHTA, CDR2 FQGNSA. This CDR3 spans 15 amino acids. As DNA, the CDR3 is TGTGCCAGCAGCTCCCAAGTTACCCCCATCTACGAGCAGTACTTC. Protein sequence: CASSSQVTPIYEQYF.

This clonotype occurred a few times. The chain employs TRBV20-1 and TRBJ2-5, with D perhaps TRBD1 (6 bases). The J call may be faulty, since TRBJ2-7 better matches the DNA end. Germline V gives CDR1 DFQATT, CDR2 SNEGSKA (reference sequence). The CDR3 totals 14 residues. The CDR3 nucleotides are TGCAGTGCTAGAGATGGGGACACAGCCTACGAGCAGTACTTC. Its protein product is CSARDGDTAYEQYF.

This clonotype appeared a few times. This may arise from a read error, as a much more abundant clone is one base away. Since no conserved phenylalanine or tryptophan closes the CDR3, a read error is the likely cause. The rearrangement uses TRBV20-1 and TRBJ1-6, with D hard to call. The CDR3 loop spans 13 amino acids. V lost 0 bases and J lost 8, with 8 bases in between. Germline loops: CDR1 DFQATT, CDR2 SNEGSKA (reference sequence). The CDR3 spells CSARDELDSPLHL. In DNA, the CDR3 is TGCAGTGCTAGAGATGAGTTGGATTCACCCCTCCACCTT.

This clonotype was picked up a small number of times. This sequence joins TRBV28 and TRBJ2-7, with D hard to call. This CDR3 spans 13 amino acids. V lost 8 bases and J lost 7, with 18 bases in between. Germline-derived CDR1 and CDR2 are MDHEN and SYDVKM. The CDR3 bases are TGTGCCAGCTCCTTAAGGGCGCCGGGTGAGCAGTACTTC. Translated: CASSLRAPGEQYF.

The chain joins TRBV27 to TRBJ2-4; no clear D. The CDR3 loop spans 15 amino acids. Trimming cost V 4 bases and J 0 bases, with 10 bases left between them. CDR1 is MNHEY and CDR2 is SMNVEV in the germline V gene (reference sequence). The chain's CDR3 is CASSSVDLAKNIQYF. In DNA, the CDR3 is TGTGCCAGCAGTTCGGTCGATCTAGCCAAAAACATTCAGTACTTC.

This clonotype appeared many times. The CDR3 region has the DNA TGTGCCAGCTCGACTAGCGGAGACCTGGGGAACATTCAGTACTTC. Protein: CASSTSGDLGNIQYF. The chain recombines TRBV2 with TRBJ2-4; 9 bases map to TRBD2. V was clipped by 8 bases and J by 7 bases; unmatched bases: 12. Looked up from germline, CDR1 is SNHLY and CDR2 is FYNNEI. The CDR3 loop spans 15 amino acids.

The chain employs TRBV6-2 or TRBV6-3 and TRBJ1-5; weak D call: TRBD1 (6 bases). The CDR3 has 16 amino acids. Germline V gene lookup returns CDR1 MNHEY and CDR2 SVGEGT. V gave up 0 bases and J gave up 1 base, with 10 bases separating them. CDR3 residues: CASSYSGALSNQPQHF. CDR3 nucleotides: TGTGCCAGCAGTTACTCGGGGGCCCTCAGCAATCAGCCCCAGCATTTT.

This clonotype has a handful of counts. Relative to the germline gene, one junction end is altered; a read error may explain this. The chain couples TRBV6-4 to TRBJ2-2, with 9 bases fitting TRBD2. The CDR3 runs 15 residues. Germline V CDR1 and CDR2: MRHNA, SNTAGT. The CDR3 here is CASGDSGLATGELFF. In DNA form, the CDR3 reads TGTGCCAGCGGTGACTCGGGACTAGCCACCGGGGAGCTGTTTTTT.

On this clonotype: At one end the junction does not follow the germline gene, possibly because of a read error. The chain has TRBV18 and TRBJ2-5, with 7 bases identical to TRBD1. CDR1 and CDR2 (germline): KGHSH, LQKENI. This CDR3 spans 16 amino acids. The CDR3 DNA reads TGTGTCAGCTCACCATTACCGGGACAGAGCCAAGGGACCCAGTACTTC. Amino acid sequence: CVSSPLPGQSQGTQYF.

The V and J genes are TRBV5-1 and TRBJ2-3, with D perhaps TRBD1 or TRBD2 (6 bases each). V was trimmed by 5 bases and J by 0 bases, leaving 13 bases between them. The germline CDR1 and CDR2 sequences are SGHRS and YFSETQ. This CDR3 spans 15 amino acids. The CDR3 loop reads CASRIQGGSTDTQYF. The CDR3 coding sequence is TGCGCCAGCAGAATACAGGGAGGAAGCACAGATACGCAGTATTTT.

There are many counts of this clonotype. The genes are TRBV9 and TRBJ2-7, with 9 nucleotides matching TRBD2. V gave up 0 bases and J gave up 5 bases; unmatched junction bases: 6. The CDR3 has 15 residues. Germline-derived CDR1 and CDR2 are SGDLS and YYNGEE. The CDR3 DNA reads TGTGCCAGCAGCGTAGCTGTGGTAGCGGGGGACGAGCAGTACTTC. Translation: CASSVAVVAGDEQYF.

The table lists this clonotype with a count of one. The junction departs from the called germline gene at one end, perhaps through a read error. The chain links TRBV2 to TRBJ2-5; D is unclear. TRBJ2-7 matches the DNA end more closely, so the J call is doubtful. Germline CDR1 and CDR2: SNHLY and FYNNEI. The CDR3 is made up of 12 amino acids. In nucleotides, the CDR3 is TGTGTCAGCAGTGAAGTCGCCTACGAGCAGTACTTC. This codes for CVSSEVAYEQYF.

Turning to this clonotype: A much more abundant neighbour one base away suggests this may be a read error. CDR3 loop: CSARDRSRGFRGYYEQYF. In DNA form, the CDR3 reads TGCAGTGCTAGAGACCGTAGCAGGGGTTTCAGGGGGTACTACGAGCAGTACTTC. This chain connects TRBV20-1 to TRBJ2-7, with 7 bases lining up with TRBD1. Germline lookup yields CDR1 DFQATT and CDR2 SNEGSKA (reference sequence). The CDR3 runs 18 residues. The trim removed 0 bases at V and 3 bases at J, leaving 17 bases unmatched.

There are a few counts of this clonotype. V gene TRBV24-1 combines with J gene TRBJ2-7; D is unresolved. This CDR3 spans 15 amino acids. V lost 1 base and J 5 bases, leaving 14 bases between the germline ends. Germline V CDR1 and CDR2: KGHDR, SFDVKD. CDR3 coding DNA: TGTGCCACCAGTGATTTTAGCCCTCCACCGGACGAGCAGTACTTC. Its protein product is CATSDFSPPPDEQYF.

This clonotype has a count of ten or more. This chain joins TRBV28 and TRBJ2-7, with D perhaps TRBD1 (7 bases). V shed 6 bases and J shed 4 bases, with 13 bases lying between them. The CDR3 has 13 residues. Germline CDR1 reads MDHEN; CDR2 reads SYDVKM. Written as DNA, the CDR3 is TGTGCCAGCAGCACCCCAGGGGGGTACGAGCAGTACTTC. Translation: CASSTPGGYEQYF.

This clonotype appeared a few times. The chain uses TRBV3-1 and TRBJ1-1, with a possible D match to TRBD1 (6 bases). This CDR3 has 16 residues. Germline-derived CDR1 and CDR2 are LGHDT and YNNKEL (reference sequence). The V gene lost 6 bases and the J gene lost 0 bases, with 17 bases spanning the gap. CDR3 sequence: CASSTGFGGMNTEAFF. The DNA of the CDR3 is TGTGCCAGCAGTACCGGATTCGGGGGCATGAACACTGAAGCTTTCTTT. Full variable domain (remainder filled in from reference TRBV3-1 and TRBJ1-1): DTAVSQTPKYLVTQMGNDKSIKCEQNLGHDTMYWYKQDSKKFLKIMFSYNNKELIINETVPNRFSPKSPDKAHLNLHINSLELGDSAVYFCASSTGFGGMNTEAFFGQGTRLTVV.

The table lists this clonotype with many counts. CDR3 sequence (DNA): TGTGCCAGCAGTTTCAGCTCCTATAATTCACCCCTCCACTTT. It encodes CASSFSSYNSPLHF. V gene TRBV28 combines with J gene TRBJ1-6; D is unresolved. The CDR3 has 14 residues. V dropped 3 bases and J dropped 0 bases, with 3 bases sitting between them. Germline V gene lookup returns CDR1 MDHEN and CDR2 SYDVKM.

The chain uses TRBV12-3 or TRBV12-4 and TRBJ2-3; tentatively, D is TRBD2 (6 bases). The CDR3 consists of 15 residues. V was clipped by 0 bases and J by 2 bases, with 9 bases between them. This chain's CDR3 is CASSLASGDTDTQYF. As DNA, the CDR3 is TGTGCCAGCAGTTTAGCTAGCGGAGACACAGATACGCAGTATTTT.

The CDR3 loop is CASSYRRGADEQYF. CDR3 in DNA: TGTGCCAGCAGTTACCGACGAGGAGCCGATGAGCAGTACTTC. The rearrangement uses TRBV12-3 or TRBV12-4 and TRBJ2-4; D is uncertain. V was clipped by 4 bases and J by 13 bases, with 20 bases between them. The CDR3 has 14 amino acids.

The chain uses TRBV7-9 and TRBJ1-1; a possible D gene is TRBD1 (6 bases). The V and J ends lost 2 bases and 0 bases respectively, with 13 bases between them. Per the germline V gene, CDR1 is SEHNR and CDR2 is FQNEAQ (reference sequence). The CDR3 loop spans 16 amino acids. The DNA for the CDR3 is TGTGCCAGCAGCTTAAGCGGGGGGCCCCTGAACACTGAAGCTTTCTTT. Its protein is CASSLSGGPLNTEAFF.